Listed below are T cell receptor beta chains from one sample, sequenced in a study of blood T cells in healthy people across ages. TCRdb used MiXCR to reprocess the 5' RACE reads, holding one entry per CDR3 protein. Altogether fewer than 700,000 distinct CDR3 sequences are present, roughly 48% being singletons, with the ten largest covering approximately 25%. The sequencing sample was made of blood. These receptors originate from a man aged 80 or over in good health. Each CDR3 is given with its conserved first and last residue. D genes are given only for firm matches. The listing skips clone size in some rows; elsewhere it reads once, few, many or a size class.

cdr3_nt,cdr3_aa,d_call,v_call,clone_size,j_call
TGTGCCAGCAGCGTAGGGACACTCTCTGGGGCCAACGTCCTGACTTTC,CASSVGTLSGANVLTF,.,TRBV9,once,TRBJ2-6
TGTGCCAGCAGCCTAACAGGGGGGGCGGTCTACGAGCAGTACTTC,CASSLTGGAVYEQYF,.,TRBV7-3,.,TRBJ2-7
TGCAGCGTTGGAGGCGGGGCTGAAGAGACCCAGTACTTC,CSVGGGAEETQYF,.,TRBV29-1,.,TRBJ2-5
TGCAGCGCCAGCGGACTAGGGGAGACCGGGGAGCTGTTTTTT,CSASGLGETGELFF,TRBD2,TRBV29-1,.,TRBJ2-2
TGCAGTGCCGTCGCCGGGACCAGCAATGAGCAGTTCTTC,CSAVAGTSNEQFF,.,TRBV20-1,.,TRBJ2-1
TGTGCCAGCTCACCAAGCGGGACTAGCGGTGGCTACGAGCAGTACTTC,CASSPSGTSGGYEQYF,TRBD2,TRBV18,.,TRBJ2-7
TGTGCCAGCAGCTTAGGCGGGACCAAGGCTCAGCCCCAGCATTTT,CASSLGGTKAQPQHF,.,TRBV7-2,.,TRBJ1-5
TGCGCCAGCAGCCTTAACCGGGACAGGGCCTACGAGCAGTACTTC,CASSLNRDRAYEQYF,TRBD1,TRBV4-1,once,TRBJ2-7
TGCAGCGTTAGTCAGGGGAAAGCCTACGAGCAGTACTTC,CSVSQGKAYEQYF,.,TRBV29-1,.,TRBJ2-7
TGCGCCAGCAGACCGCCGGGACTAGCGGGAGAGACCCAGTACTTC,CASRPPGLAGETQYF,TRBD2,TRBV5-1,few,TRBJ2-5
TGTGCCAGCAGCCAAGCGCGTGACAGGGGAGTGGATCAGCCCCAGCATTTT,CASSQARDRGVDQPQHF,TRBD1,TRBV3-1,.,TRBJ1-5
TGTGCCAGCAGCTTGGGCCATAGCGCAGATACGCAGTATTTT,CASSLGHSADTQYF,.,TRBV7-9,few,TRBJ2-3
TGTGCCAGCAGCTTAGCGCCTAGCGGGGGGGCTTTCTCGCAGCGGCAGTACTTC,CASSLAPSGGAFSQRQYF,TRBD2,TRBV7-2,few,TRBJ2-7
TGTGCCAGCAGATCGACAAGCTACTCCTACGAGCAGTACTTC,CASRSTSYSYEQYF,.,TRBV2,few,TRBJ2-7
TGCGCCAGTTCAAGACCGGGACAAGAAGCCGAAGCTTTCTTT,CASSRPGQEAEAFF,.,TRBV5-1,.,TRBJ1-1
TGTGCCAGCAGCTTTATAGGGACTCAGACTAACTATGGCTACACCTTC,CASSFIGTQTNYGYTF,.,TRBV7-2,.,TRBJ1-2
TGTGCCAGCAGCTTAGCCGGGTGGGGTACCGGGGAGCTGTTTTTT,CASSLAGWGTGELFF,.,TRBV7-2,.,TRBJ2-2
TGTGCCAGCAGCCGCCTCTCCCCGATGAACACTGAAGCTTTCTTT,CASSRLSPMNTEAFF,.,TRBV7-6,.,TRBJ1-1
TGTGCCAGCAGTGACAATTTAGGACGGGAGCTGTTTTTT,CASSDNLGRELFF,.,TRBV6-5,few,TRBJ2-2
TGCGCCAGCAGCCTGAGGTCCGGACAGGGGGACTCACCCCTCCACTTT,CASSLRSGQGDSPLHF,TRBD1,TRBV5-1,.,TRBJ1-6
TGTGCCAGCAGCTTAGGAGCGGGAGTCGGAGAGACCCAGTACTTC,CASSLGAGVGETQYF,TRBD2,TRBV7-3,few,TRBJ2-5
TGTGCCAGCAGTGACGGCTACACAGATACGCAGTATTTT,CASSDGYTDTQYF,.,TRBV6-5,many,TRBJ2-3
TGTGCCAGCAGCTTACCGGCCCGGCGAGGGGGGGGCACAGATACGCAGTATTTT,CASSLPARRGGGTDTQYF,.,TRBV7-2,.,TRBJ2-3
TGTGCCAGCATCCAGGGGCTGACAGTCAACACTGAAGCTTTCTTT,CASIQGLTVNTEAFF,.,TRBV12-3/TRBV12-4,few,TRBJ1-1
TGTGCCAGCAGTTTCGGGACTAGCGGAGGCACCGGGGAGCTGTTTTTT,CASSFGTSGGTGELFF,TRBD2,TRBV12-3/TRBV12-4,.,TRBJ2-2
TGCAGTGCTAAGGAGGAGGGTTTACATCAGCCCCAGCATTTT,CSAKEEGLHQPQHF,.,TRBV20-1,.,TRBJ1-5
TGCAGCGTTGAGCCTAGCACAGATACGCAGTATTTT,CSVEPSTDTQYF,.,TRBV29-1,few,TRBJ2-3
TGCAGTGCTAGAGATCTGCAGACCCAGTACTTC,CSARDLQTQYF,.,TRBV20-1,.,TRBJ2-5
TGTGCCACCAGCAGAGAACGGCCGATCAAGGCGGATACGCAGTATTTT,CATSRERPIKADTQYF,.,TRBV15,few,TRBJ2-3
TGTGCCAGCAGCTTCGGACAGGGCCGCGTTTGGACTGAAGCTTTCTTT,CASSFGQGRVWTEAFF,TRBD1,TRBV7-9,.,TRBJ1-1
TGTGCCAGCAGTAAGTCCAATGAGCAGTTCTTC,CASSKSNEQFF,.,TRBV12-3/TRBV12-4,.,TRBJ2-1
TGTGCCAGCAGTTACTCGCGTGACAGGGGATGGCCCCAGCATTTT,CASSYSRDRGWPQHF,TRBD1,TRBV6-5,many,TRBJ1-5
TGTGCCAGCAGCACTTATGGGACAAGGGCGGGGGTCACAGATACGCAGTATTTT,CASSTYGTRAGVTDTQYF,.,TRBV7-9,.,TRBJ2-3
TGTGCCAGCAGTTTTGCGGACGTAAAAGAGACCCAGTACTTC,CASSFADVKETQYF,.,TRBV28,few,TRBJ2-5
TGTGCCAGCAGTGGGACAGGGGGCCTAAACGAGCAGTACTTC,CASSGTGGLNEQYF,TRBD1,TRBV12-3/TRBV12-4,.,TRBJ2-7
TGTGCCAGCAGTAACCGATTGGCCGGTTCCTACGAGCAGTACTTC,CASSNRLAGSYEQYF,.,TRBV6-5,few,TRBJ2-7
TGTGCCAGCAGCCAAGATGGGGTGGGCACAGATACGCAGTATTTT,CASSQDGVGTDTQYF,.,TRBV3-1,few,TRBJ2-3
TGTGCCAGCATTCAAGTAAGGGGGATGGAGCGGTACTTC,CASIQVRGMERYF,.,TRBV2,.,TRBJ2-4
TGCAGTGCTAGAGAGCGTCTGCGGCCCTTGGATGAGCAGTTCTTC,CSARERLRPLDEQFF,.,TRBV20-1,few,TRBJ2-1
TGTGCCATCAGTGACCACGGCGACGTTGGCTACACCTTC,CAISDHGDVGYTF,.,TRBV10-3,.,TRBJ1-2
TGTGCCACCCCTACCCGATCCCCAGATACGCAGTATTTT,CATPTRSPDTQYF,.,TRBV15,.,TRBJ2-3
TGTGCCAGCAGTCTAGCAGGAGCACACGAGCAGTACTTC,CASSLAGAHEQYF,.,TRBV12-3/TRBV12-4,.,TRBJ2-7